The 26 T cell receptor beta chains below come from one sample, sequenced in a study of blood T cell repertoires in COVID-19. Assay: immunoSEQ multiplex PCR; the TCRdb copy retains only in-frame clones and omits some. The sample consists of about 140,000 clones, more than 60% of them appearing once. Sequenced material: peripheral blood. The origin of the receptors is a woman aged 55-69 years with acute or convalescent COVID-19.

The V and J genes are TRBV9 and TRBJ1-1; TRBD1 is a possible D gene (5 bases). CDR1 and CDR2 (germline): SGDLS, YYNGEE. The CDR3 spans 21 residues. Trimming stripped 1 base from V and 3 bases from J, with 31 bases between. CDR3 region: CASSVRSGGSIGRGKDTEAFF. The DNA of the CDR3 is TGTGCCAGCAGCGTACGTAGCGGGGGGTCCATTGGGAGGGGAAAAGACACTGAAGCTTTCTTT. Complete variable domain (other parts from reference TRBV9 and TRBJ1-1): DSGVTQTPKHLITATGQRVTLRCSPRSGDLSVYWYQQSLDQGLQFLIQYYNGEERAKGNILERFSAQQFPDLHSELNLSSLELGDSALYFCASSVRSGGSIGRGKDTEAFFGQGTRLTVV.

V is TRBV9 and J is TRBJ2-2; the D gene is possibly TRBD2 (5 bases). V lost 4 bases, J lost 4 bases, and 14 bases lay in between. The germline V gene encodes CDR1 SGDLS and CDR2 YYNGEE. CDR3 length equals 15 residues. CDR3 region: CASSFTSWGTGELFF. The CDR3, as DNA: TGTGCCAGCAGCTTCACTAGTTGGGGCACCGGGGAGCTGTTTTTT.

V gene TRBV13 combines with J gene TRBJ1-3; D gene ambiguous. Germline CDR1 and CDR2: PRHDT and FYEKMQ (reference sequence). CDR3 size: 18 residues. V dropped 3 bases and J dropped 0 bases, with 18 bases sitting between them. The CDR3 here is CASSFGLHNPSSGNTIYF. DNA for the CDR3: TGTGCCAGCAGCTTTGGACTCCATAATCCTTCCTCTGGAAACACCATATATTTT.

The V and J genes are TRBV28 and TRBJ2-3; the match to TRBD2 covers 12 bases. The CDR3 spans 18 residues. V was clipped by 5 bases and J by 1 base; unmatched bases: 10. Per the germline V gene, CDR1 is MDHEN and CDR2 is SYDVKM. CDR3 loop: CASSHSSSGRAGTDTQYF. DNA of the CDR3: TGTGCCAGCAGTCATAGCTCTAGCGGGAGGGCTGGCACAGATACGCAGTATTTT.

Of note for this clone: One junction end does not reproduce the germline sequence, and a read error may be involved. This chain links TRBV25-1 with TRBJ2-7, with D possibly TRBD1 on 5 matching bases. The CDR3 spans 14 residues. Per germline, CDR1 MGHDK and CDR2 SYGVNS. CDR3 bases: TGTGCCAGCACTGAAAGGGGCTGGCCCTACGAGCAGTACTTC. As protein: CASTERGWPYEQYF.

The CDR3 protein is CAGGGGRAGEQFF. The CDR3, as DNA: TGTGCCGGTGGGGGCGGGAGGGCCGGTGAGCAGTTCTTC. This chain uses TRBV2 with TRBJ2-1, with 9 bases matching TRBD2. Trimming removed 11 bases from V and 9 bases from J; junction bases left unmatched: 11. CDR3 length: 13 amino acids. Germline V CDR1 and CDR2: SNHLY, FYNNEI.

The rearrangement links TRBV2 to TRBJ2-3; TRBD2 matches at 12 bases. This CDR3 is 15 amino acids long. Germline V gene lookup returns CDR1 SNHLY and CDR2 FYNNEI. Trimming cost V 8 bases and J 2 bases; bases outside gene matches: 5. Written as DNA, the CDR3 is TGTGCCAGCCTAGCGGGAGGGCCGAACACAGATACGCAGTATTTT. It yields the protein CASLAGGPNTDTQYF.

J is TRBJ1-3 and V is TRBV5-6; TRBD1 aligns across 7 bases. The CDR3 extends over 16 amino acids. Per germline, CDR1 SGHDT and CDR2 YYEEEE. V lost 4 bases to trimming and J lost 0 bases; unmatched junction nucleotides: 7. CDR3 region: CASSETGADSGNTIYF. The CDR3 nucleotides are TGTGCCAGCAGCGAAACAGGGGCTGACTCTGGAAACACCATATATTTT.

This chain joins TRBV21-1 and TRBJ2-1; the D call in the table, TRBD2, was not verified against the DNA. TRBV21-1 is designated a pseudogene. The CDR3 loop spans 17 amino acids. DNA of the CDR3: TGTGCCAGCAGCAAGTTGGAGCGGCCCACCACCTACAATGAGCAGTTCTTC. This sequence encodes CASSKLERPTTYNEQFF.

The CDR3, as DNA: TGCGCCAGCAGCTTGGTGCCAGGGGATACTGAAGCTTTCTTT. Protein sequence: CASSLVPGDTEAFF. The V call is TRBV5-1, the J call TRBJ1-1; D may be TRBD1 (6 bases). Trimming shortened V by 0 bases and J by 5 bases, and 11 bases separated the two germline ends. The CDR3 covers 14 residues. Per germline, CDR1 SGHRS and CDR2 YFSETQ. Full variable domain (outside the CDR3, taken from reference TRBV5-1 and TRBJ1-1): KAGVTQTPRYLIKTRGQQVTLSCSPISGHRSVSWYQQTPGQGLQFLFEYFSETQRNKGNFPGRFSGRQFSNSRSEMNVSTLELGDSALYLCASSLVPGDTEAFFGQGTRLTVV.

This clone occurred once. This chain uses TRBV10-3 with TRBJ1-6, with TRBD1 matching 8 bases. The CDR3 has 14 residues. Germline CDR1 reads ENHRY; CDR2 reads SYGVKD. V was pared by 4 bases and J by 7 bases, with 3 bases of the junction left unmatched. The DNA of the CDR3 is TGTGCCATCAGTGGGGACAGGAGCAATTCACCCCTCCACTTT. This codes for CAISGDRSNSPLHF.

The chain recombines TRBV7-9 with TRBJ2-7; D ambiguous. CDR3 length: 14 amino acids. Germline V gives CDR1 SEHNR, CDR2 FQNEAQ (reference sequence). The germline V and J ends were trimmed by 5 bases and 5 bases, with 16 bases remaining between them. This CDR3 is CASSAPGSRNEQYF. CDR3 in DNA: TGTGCCAGCAGCGCACCCGGGTCCCGTAACGAGCAGTACTTC.

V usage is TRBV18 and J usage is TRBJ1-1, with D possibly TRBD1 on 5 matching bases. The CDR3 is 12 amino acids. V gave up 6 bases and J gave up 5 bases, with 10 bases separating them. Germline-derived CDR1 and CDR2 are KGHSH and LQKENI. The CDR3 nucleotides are TGTGCCAGCTCGGAAGCAGGGACTGAAGCTTTCTTT. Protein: CASSEAGTEAFF.

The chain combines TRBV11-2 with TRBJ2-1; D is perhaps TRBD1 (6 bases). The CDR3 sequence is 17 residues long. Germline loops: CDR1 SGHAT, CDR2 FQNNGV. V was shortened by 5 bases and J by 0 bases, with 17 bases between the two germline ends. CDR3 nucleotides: TGTGCCAGCAGCCGAATCCACTGGGGGCGCTCCTACAATGAGCAGTTCTTC. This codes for CASSRIHWGRSYNEQFF.

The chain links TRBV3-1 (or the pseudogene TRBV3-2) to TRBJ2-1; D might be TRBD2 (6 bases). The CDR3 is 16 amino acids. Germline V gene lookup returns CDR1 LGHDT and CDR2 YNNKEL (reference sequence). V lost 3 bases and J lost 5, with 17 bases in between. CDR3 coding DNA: TGTGCCAGCAGCCACCCGGGGCGGGGTATCAACAATGAGCAGTTCTTC. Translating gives CASSHPGRGINNEQFF.

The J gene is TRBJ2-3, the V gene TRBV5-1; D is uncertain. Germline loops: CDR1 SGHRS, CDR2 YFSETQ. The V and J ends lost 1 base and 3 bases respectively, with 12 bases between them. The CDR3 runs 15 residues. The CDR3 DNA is TGCGCCAGCAGCTTGACTCCCCTTTTTACAGATACGCAGTATTTT. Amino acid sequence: CASSLTPLFTDTQYF.

DNA of the CDR3: TGTGCCTGGAGCGGTATCTATGGCTACACCTTC. Translating it yields CAWSGIYGYTF. V is TRBV30 and J is TRBJ1-2; no reliable D call. From germline, CDR1 is GTSNPN and CDR2 SVGIG (reference sequence). The V end was cut by 3 bases, the J end by 4 bases, with 6 bases between. The CDR3 is made up of 11 amino acids.

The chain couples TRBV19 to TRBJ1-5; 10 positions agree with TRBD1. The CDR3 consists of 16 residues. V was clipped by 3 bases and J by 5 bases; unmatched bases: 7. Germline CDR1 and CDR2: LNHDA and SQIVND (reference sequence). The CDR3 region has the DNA TGTGCCAGTAGTATTCGGGGGGGACAGGGGTATCAGCCCCAGCATTTT. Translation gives CASSIRGGQGYQPQHF.

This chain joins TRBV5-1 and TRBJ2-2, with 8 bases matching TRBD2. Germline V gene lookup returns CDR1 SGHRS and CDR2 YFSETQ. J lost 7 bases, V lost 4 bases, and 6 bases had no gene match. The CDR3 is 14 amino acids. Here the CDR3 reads CASSTGTRHGELFF. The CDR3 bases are TGCGCCAGCAGCACCGGGACTAGGCACGGGGAGCTGTTTTTT.

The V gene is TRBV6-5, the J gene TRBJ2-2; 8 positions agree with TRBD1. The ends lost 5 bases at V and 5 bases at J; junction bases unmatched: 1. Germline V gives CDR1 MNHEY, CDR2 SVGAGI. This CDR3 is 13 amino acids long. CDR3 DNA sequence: TGTGCCAGCAGTCGGACAGGGACCGGGGAGCTGTTTTTT. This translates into CASSRTGTGELFF.

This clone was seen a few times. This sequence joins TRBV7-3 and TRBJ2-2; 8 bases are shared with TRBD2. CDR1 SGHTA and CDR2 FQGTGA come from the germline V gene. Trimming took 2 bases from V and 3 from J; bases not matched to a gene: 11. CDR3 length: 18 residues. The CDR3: CASSLGALAGRDTGELFF. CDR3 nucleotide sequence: TGTGCCAGCAGCTTAGGGGCCCTAGCGGGCAGGGACACCGGGGAGCTGTTTTTT.

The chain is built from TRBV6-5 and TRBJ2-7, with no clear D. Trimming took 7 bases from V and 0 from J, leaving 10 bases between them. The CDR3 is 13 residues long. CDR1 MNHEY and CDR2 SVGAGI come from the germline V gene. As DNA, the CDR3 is TGTGCCAGCACCACGACACGCTCCTACGAGCAGTACTTC. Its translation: CASTTTRSYEQYF.

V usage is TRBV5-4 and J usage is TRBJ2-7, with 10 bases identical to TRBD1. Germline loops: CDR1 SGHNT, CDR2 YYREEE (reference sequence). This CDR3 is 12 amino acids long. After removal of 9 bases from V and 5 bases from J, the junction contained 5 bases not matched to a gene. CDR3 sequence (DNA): TGTGCCACCGGGACAGGGGCCCACGAGCAGTACTTC. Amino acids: CATGTGAHEQYF.

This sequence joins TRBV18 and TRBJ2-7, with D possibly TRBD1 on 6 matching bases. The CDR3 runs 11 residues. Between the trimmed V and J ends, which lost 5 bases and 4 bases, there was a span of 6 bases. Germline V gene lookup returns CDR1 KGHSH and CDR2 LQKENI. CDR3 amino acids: CASSDRYEQYF. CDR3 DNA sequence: TGTGCCAGCTCAGACAGGTACGAGCAGTACTTC.

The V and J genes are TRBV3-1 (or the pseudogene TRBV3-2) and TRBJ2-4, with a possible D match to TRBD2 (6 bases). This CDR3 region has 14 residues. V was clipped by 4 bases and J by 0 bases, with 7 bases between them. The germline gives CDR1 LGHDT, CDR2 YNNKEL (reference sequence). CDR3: CASSRGIAKNIQYF. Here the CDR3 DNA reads TGTGCCAGCAGCCGCGGGATAGCCAAAAACATTCAGTACTTC.

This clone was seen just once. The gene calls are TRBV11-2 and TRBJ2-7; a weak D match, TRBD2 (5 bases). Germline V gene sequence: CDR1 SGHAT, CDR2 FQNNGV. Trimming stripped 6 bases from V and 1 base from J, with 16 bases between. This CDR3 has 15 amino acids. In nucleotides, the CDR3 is TGTGCCAGCAGTCCGGGTTGGGAGCTGTCCTACGAGCAGTACTTC. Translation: CASSPGWELSYEQYF.